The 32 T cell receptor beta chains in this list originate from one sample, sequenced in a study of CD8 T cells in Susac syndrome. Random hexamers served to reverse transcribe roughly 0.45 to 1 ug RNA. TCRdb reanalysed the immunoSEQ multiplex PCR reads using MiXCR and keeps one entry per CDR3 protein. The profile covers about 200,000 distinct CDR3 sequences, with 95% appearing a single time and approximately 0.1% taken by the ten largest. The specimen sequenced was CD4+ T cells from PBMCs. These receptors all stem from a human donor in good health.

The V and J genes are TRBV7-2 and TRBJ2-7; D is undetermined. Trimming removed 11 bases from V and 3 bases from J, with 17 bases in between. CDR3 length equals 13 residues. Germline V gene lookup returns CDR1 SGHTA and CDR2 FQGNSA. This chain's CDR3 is CASQLGADYEQYF. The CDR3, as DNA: TGTGCCTCACAGCTCGGCGCCGACTACGAGCAGTACTTC. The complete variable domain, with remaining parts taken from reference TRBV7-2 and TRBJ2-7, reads GAGVSQSPSNKVTEKGKDVELRCDPISGHTALYWYRQSLGQGLEFLIYFQGNSAPDKSGLPSDRFSAERTGGSVSTLTIQRTQQEDSAVYLCASQLGADYEQYFGPGTRLTVT.

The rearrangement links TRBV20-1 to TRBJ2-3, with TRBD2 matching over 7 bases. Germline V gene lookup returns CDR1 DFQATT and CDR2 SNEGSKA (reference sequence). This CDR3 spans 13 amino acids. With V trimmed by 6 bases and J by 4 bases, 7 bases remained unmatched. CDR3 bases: TGCAGTGCCCGGACTAGTTTGGCAGATACGCAGTATTTT. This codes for CSARTSLADTQYF.

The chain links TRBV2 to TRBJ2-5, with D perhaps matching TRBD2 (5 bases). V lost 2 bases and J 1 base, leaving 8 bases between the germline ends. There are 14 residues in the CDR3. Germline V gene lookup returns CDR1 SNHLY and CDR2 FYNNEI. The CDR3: CASSESLAQETQYF. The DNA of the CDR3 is TGTGCCAGCAGTGAATCGCTAGCCCAAGAGACCCAGTACTTC.

The CDR3 coding sequence is TGTGCCAGCGGACGGGAAGAGACCCAGTACTTC. As protein: CASGREETQYF. This chain connects TRBV2 to TRBJ2-5; D remains unclear. CDR3 length: 11 amino acids. Trimming removed 8 bases at V and 3 bases at J, with 7 bases between. CDR1 and CDR2 from the germline V gene are SNHLY and FYNNEI.

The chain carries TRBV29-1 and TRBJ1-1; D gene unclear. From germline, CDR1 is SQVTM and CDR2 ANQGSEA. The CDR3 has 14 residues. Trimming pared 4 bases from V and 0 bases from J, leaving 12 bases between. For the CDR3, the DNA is TGCAGCGTTGGTATTGCAACAGTGAACACTGAAGCTTTCTTT. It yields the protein CSVGIATVNTEAFF.

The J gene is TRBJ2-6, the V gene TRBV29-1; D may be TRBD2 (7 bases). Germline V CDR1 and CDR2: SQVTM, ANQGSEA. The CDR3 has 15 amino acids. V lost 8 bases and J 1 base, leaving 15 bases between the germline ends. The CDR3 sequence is CSSRGDMSGANVLTF. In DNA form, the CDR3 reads TGCAGCTCCCGGGGGGACATGTCTGGGGCCAACGTCCTGACTTTC.

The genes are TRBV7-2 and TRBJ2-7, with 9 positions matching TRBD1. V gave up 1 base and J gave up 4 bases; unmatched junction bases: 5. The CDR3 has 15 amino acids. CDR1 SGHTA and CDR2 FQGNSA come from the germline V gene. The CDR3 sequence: CASSLDSGQGYEQYF. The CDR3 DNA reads TGTGCCAGCAGCTTAGATTCGGGACAGGGATACGAGCAGTACTTC.

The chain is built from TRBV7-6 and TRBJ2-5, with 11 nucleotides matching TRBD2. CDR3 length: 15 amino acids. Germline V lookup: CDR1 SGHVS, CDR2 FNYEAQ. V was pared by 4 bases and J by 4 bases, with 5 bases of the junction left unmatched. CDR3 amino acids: CASSSGLAGGETQYF. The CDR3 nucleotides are TGTGCCAGCAGCTCCGGGCTAGCGGGAGGAGAGACCCAGTACTTC.

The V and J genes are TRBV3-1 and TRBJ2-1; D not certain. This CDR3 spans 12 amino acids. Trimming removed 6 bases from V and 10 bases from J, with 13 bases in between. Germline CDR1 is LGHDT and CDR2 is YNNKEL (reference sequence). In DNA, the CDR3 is TGTGCCAGCAGTTTATCCCGACGAGAGCAGTTCTTC. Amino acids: CASSLSRREQFF.

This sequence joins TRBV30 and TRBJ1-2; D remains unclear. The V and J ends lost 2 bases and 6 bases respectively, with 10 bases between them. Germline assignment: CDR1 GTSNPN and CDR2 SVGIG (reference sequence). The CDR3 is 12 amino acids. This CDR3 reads CAWSFKINGYTF. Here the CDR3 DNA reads TGTGCCTGGAGTTTTAAGATAAATGGCTACACCTTC. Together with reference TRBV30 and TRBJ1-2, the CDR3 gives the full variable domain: SQTIHQWPATLVQPVGSPLSLECTVEGTSNPNLYWYRQAAGRGLQLLFYSVGIGQISSEVPQNLSASRPQDRQFILSSKKLLLSDSGFYLCAWSFKINGYTFGSGTRLTVV.

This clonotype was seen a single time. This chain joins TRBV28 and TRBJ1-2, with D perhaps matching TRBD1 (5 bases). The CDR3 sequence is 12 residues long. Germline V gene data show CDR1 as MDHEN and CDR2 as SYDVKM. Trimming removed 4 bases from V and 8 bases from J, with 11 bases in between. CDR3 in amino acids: CASSSADKGYTF. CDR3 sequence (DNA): TGTGCCAGCAGTTCGGCGGACAAGGGCTACACCTTC.

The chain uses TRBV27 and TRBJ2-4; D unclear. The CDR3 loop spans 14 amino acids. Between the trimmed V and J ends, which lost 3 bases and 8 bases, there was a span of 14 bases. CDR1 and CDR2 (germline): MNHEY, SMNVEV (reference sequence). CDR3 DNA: TGTGCCAGCAGTTTGAGTGGCACAGTCGACATTCAGTACTTC. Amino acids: CASSLSGTVDIQYF.

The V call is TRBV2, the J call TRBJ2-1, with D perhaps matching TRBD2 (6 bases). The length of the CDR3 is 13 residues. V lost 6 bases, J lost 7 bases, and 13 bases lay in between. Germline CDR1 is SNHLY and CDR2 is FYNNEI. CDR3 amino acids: CASRWEARNEQFF. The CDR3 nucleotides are TGTGCCAGCAGGTGGGAGGCGCGGAATGAGCAGTTCTTC. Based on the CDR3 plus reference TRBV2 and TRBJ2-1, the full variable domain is EPEVTQTPSHQVTQMGQEVILRCVPISNHLYFYWYRQILGQKVEFLVSFYNNEISEKSEIFDDQFSVERPDGSNFTLKIRSTKLEDSAMYFCASRWEARNEQFFGPGTRLTVL.

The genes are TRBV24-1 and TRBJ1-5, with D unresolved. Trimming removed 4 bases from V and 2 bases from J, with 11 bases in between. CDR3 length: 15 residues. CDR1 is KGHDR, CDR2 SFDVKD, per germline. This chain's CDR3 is CATSEALGGNQPQHF. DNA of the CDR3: TGTGCCACCAGTGAGGCCCTCGGAGGCAATCAGCCCCAGCATTTT.

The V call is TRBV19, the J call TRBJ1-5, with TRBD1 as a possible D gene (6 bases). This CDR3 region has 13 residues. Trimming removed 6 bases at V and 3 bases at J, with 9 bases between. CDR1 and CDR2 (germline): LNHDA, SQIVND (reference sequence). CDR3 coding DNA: TGTGCCAGTAGCGGACAGTTCAATCAGCCCCAGCATTTT. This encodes CASSGQFNQPQHF.

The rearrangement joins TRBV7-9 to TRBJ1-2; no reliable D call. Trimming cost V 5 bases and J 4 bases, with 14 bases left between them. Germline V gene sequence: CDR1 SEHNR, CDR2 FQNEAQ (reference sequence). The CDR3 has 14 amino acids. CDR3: CASSRDLEAYGYTF. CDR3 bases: TGTGCCAGCAGCCGCGACTTAGAGGCCTATGGCTACACCTTC.

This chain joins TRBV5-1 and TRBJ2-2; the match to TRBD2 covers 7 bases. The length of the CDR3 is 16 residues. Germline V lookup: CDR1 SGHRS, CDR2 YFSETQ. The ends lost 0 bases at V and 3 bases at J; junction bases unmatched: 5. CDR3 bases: TGCGCCAGCAGCTTGGTAGCGGGCCCTGACACCGGGGAGCTGTTTTTT. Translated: CASSLVAGPDTGELFF.

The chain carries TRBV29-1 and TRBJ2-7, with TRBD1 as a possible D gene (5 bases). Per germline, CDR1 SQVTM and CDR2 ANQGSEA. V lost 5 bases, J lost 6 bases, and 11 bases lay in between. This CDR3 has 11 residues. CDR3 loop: CSVKGVGEQYF. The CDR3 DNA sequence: TGCAGCGTTAAAGGGGTAGGCGAGCAGTACTTC.

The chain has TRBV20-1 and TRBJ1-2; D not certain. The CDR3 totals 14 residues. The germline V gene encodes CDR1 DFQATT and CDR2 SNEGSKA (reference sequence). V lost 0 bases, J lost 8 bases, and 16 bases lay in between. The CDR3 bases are TGCAGTGCTAGAGATGGCTCCTCGGCTAAGGGCTACACCTTC. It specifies CSARDGSSAKGYTF.

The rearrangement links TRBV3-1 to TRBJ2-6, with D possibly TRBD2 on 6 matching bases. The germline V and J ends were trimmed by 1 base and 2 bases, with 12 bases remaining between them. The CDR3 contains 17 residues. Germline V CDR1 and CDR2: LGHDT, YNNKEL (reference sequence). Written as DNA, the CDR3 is TGTGCCAGCAGCCAAGGCGGAAGGAGGGCTGGGGCCAACGTCCTGACTTTC. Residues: CASSQGGRRAGANVLTF.

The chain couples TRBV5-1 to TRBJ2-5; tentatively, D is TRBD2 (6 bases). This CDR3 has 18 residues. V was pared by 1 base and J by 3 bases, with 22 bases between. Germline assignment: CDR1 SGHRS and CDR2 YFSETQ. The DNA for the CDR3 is TGCGCCAGCAGCTTGAGTCCTAGCGACGGCCGGCTAGAAGAGACCCAGTACTTC. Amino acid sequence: CASSLSPSDGRLEETQYF.

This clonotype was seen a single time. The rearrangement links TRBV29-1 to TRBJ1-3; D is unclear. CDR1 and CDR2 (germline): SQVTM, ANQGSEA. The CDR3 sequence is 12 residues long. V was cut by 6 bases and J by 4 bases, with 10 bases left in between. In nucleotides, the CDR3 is TGCAGCGTCGGGGAGTCCGGAAACACCATATATTTT. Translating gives CSVGESGNTIYF.

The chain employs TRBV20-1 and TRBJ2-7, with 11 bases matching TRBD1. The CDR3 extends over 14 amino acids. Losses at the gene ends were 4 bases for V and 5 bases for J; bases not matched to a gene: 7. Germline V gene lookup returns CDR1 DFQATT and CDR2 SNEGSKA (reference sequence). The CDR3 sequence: CSATGQGALDEQYF. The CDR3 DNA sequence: TGCAGTGCTACCGGACAGGGGGCGCTGGACGAGCAGTACTTC.

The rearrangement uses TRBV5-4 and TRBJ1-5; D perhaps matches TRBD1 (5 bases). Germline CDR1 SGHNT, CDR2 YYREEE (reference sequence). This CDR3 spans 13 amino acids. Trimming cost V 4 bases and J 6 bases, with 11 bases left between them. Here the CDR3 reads CASSPLGGQPQHF. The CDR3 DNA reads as TGTGCCAGCAGCCCCTTGGGGGGTCAGCCCCAGCATTTT.

CDR3 loop: CASSLAGQGKNIQYF. The CDR3 DNA reads as TGCGCCAGCAGCTTGGCGGGACAGGGCAAAAACATTCAGTACTTC. This chain joins TRBV5-1 and TRBJ2-4; 9 bases match TRBD1. The CDR3 contains 15 residues. The germline CDR1 and CDR2 sequences are SGHRS and YFSETQ. J lost 3 bases, V lost 0 bases, and 1 base had no gene match.

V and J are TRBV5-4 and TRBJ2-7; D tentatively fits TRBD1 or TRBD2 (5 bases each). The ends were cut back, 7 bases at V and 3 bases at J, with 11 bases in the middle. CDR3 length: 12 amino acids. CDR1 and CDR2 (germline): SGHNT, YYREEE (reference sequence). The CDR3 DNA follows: TGTGCCAGCGGGTGGGACGGCTACGAGCAGTACTTC. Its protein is CASGWDGYEQYF.

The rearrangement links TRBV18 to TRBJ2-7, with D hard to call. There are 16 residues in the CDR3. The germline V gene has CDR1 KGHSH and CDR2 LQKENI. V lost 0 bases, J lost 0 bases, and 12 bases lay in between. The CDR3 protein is CASSPPPQQTSYEQYF. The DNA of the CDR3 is TGTGCCAGCTCACCACCACCTCAGCAGACCTCCTACGAGCAGTACTTC.

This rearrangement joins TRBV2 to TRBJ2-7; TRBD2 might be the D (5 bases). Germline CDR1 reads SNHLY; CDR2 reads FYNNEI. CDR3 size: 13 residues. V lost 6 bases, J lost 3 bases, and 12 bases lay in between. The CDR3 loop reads CASRLGEDYEQYV. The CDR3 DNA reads TGTGCCAGCAGGCTCGGGGAAGACTACGAGCAGTACGTC.

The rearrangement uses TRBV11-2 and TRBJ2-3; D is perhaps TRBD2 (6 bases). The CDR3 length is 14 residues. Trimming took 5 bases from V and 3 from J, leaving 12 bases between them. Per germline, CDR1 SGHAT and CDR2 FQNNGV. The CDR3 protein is CASSTEGLTDTQYF. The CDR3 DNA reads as TGTGCCAGCAGCACGGAGGGCCTGACAGATACGCAGTATTTT.

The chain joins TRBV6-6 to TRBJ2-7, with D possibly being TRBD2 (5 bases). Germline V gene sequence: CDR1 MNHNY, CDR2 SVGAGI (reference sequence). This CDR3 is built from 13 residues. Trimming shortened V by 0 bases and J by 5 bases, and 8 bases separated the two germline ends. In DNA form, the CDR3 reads TGTGCCAGCAGTTACTCCGAGGGAAACGAGCAGTACTTC. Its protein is CASSYSEGNEQYF.

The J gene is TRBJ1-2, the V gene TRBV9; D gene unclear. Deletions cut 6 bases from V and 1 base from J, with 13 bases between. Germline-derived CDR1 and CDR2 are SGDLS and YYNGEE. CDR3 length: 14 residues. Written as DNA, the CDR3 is TGTGCCAGCACTGAGGCAGGAATTAACTATGGCTACACCTTC. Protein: CASTEAGINYGYTF.

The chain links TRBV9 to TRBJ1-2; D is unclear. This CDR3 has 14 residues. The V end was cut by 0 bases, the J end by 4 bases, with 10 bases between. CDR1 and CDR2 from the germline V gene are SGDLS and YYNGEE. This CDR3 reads CASSVGRTLYGYTF. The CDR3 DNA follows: TGTGCCAGCAGCGTAGGGAGAACCCTCTATGGCTACACCTTC. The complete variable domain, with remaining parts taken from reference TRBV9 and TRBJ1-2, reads DSGVTQTPKHLITATGQRVTLRCSPRSGDLSVYWYQQSLDQGLQFLIQYYNGEERAKGNILERFSAQQFPDLHSELNLSSLELGDSALYFCASSVGRTLYGYTFGSGTRLTVV.